A selection of T cell receptor beta chains follows, all from one sample in a study of T cells in Graves' hyperthyroidism and ophthalmopathy. Via MiXCR, TCRdb re-called the multiplex PCR reads, giving one row per CDR3 protein. The table includes around 690,000 distinct CDR3 sequences, around 21% detected once. The sequencing sample was made of blood. The source of these receptors is a man aged 25-45 years with Graves' ophthalmopathy. Each CDR3 is given without its conserved first and last residue. The order of the fields is V gene, J gene, CDR3 protein.

V: TRBV28
J: TRBJ1-1
CDR3: ASSSQAQGRFTEAF

V: TRBV20-1
J: TRBJ2-2
CDR3: SAPGGTFANTGELF

V: TRBV11-2
J: TRBJ1-1
CDR3: ASSLQGSTEAF

V: TRBV30
J: TRBJ2-3
CDR3: AWSSTRNTQY

V: TRBV28
J: TRBJ1-5
CDR3: ASQGQYNQPQH

V: TRBV18
J: TRBJ1-3
CDR3: ASSPTELSGNTIY

V: TRBV11-2
J: TRBJ2-7
CDR3: ASTARTSGNPYEQY

V: TRBV28
J: TRBJ2-5
CDR3: ASSHRLAGDQETQY

V: TRBV19
J: TRBJ1-2
CDR3: ASSIQGGPNYGYI

V: TRBV24-1
J: TRBJ1-2
CDR3: ATSEKPGTGRYGYT

V: TRBV11-2
J: TRBJ2-1
CDR3: ASSLEGSAYNEQF

V: TRBV20-1
J: TRBJ1-1
CDR3: SARPPTGRTEAF

V: TRBV7-9
J: TRBJ2-5
CDR3: ASSLGGAEETQY

V: TRBV2
J: TRBJ2-7
CDR3: ASNEGATDEQY

V: TRBV7-9
J: TRBJ2-7
CDR3: ASSKDRGGYEQY

V: TRBV12-3/TRBV12-4
J: TRBJ2-7
CDR3: ASSPRTGNTYEQY

V: TRBV27
J: TRBJ1-4
CDR3: ASSLPRQGASEKLF

V: TRBV6-5
J: TRBJ2-1
CDR3: ASSNRLAGPLNEQF

V: TRBV20-1
J: TRBJ2-7
CDR3: SARPAGGISYEQY

V: TRBV25-1
J: TRBJ1-4
CDR3: ASSGTPSYNEKLF

V: TRBV5-6
J: TRBJ2-7
CDR3: ASSLAGLAGVSYEQY

V: TRBV6-1
J: TRBJ2-1
CDR3: ASSYGQGAAEQF

V: TRBV5-1
J: TRBJ1-1
CDR3: ASSLDWTVMNTEAF